The 6 T cell receptor beta chains given below trace back to one sample, sequenced in a study of blood T cell repertoires in COVID-19. This table comes from immunoSEQ multiplex PCR, and its TCRdb copy is limited to in-frame clones, with some not included. The table lists tens of thousands of clones, less than 85% of them singletons. Material: peripheral blood. The receptors come from a woman older than 75 with active or convalescent COVID-19.

This chain uses TRBV7-8 with TRBJ2-1, with 8 bases lining up with TRBD1. V shed 2 bases and J 6 bases; nucleotides not matched to a gene: 9. The CDR3 sequence is 16 residues long. The germline gives CDR1 SGHVS, CDR2 FQNEAQ. CDR3 in DNA: TGTGCCAGCAGCTTATTCCCAGGGGGCGCAGGCAATGAGCAGTTCTTC. Amino acid sequence: CASSLFPGGAGNEQFF.

The chain employs TRBV30 and TRBJ2-5, with TRBD2 identical over 13 bases. CDR1 GTSNPN and CDR2 SVGIG come from the germline V gene (reference sequence). The CDR3 is made up of 16 amino acids. With V trimmed by 5 bases and J by 4 bases, 10 bases remained unmatched. The CDR3 bases are TGTGCCTGGGGACTAGCGGGAGTTTTTGGCGCAGAGACCCAGTACTTC. As protein: CAWGLAGVFGAETQYF. Filled out from reference TRBV30 and TRBJ2-5, the complete variable domain reads SQTIHQWPATLVQPVGSPLSLECTVEGTSNPNLYWYRQAAGRGLQLLFYSVGIGQISSEVPQNLSASRPQDRQFILSSKKLLLSDSGFYLCAWGLAGVFGAETQYFGPGTRLLVL.

This clone showed up just once. V usage is TRBV19 and J usage is TRBJ2-3; TRBD2 is a possible D gene (7 bases). CDR3 length equals 15 residues. Trimming took off 4 bases at V and 0 bases at J, with 11 bases between the two ends. CDR1 is LNHDA and CDR2 is SQIVND in the germline V gene (reference sequence). CDR3 coding DNA: TGTGCCAGTAGTAATCGGGGGGCTAGCACAGATACGCAGTATTTT. It is translated as CASSNRGASTDTQYF.

This clone was seen only a few times. The chain carries TRBV10-1 and TRBJ2-7; TRBD2 aligns across 13 bases. Germline CDR1 is WNHNN and CDR2 is SYGVQD (reference sequence). J was trimmed by 2 bases and V by 6 bases; bases with no gene match: 13. CDR3 length: 18 residues. The CDR3 DNA is TGCGCCAGCAGAGACCTGCGACTAGCGGGAGGAAACGCCTACGAGCAGTACTTC. This codes for CASRDLRLAGGNAYEQYF.

The CDR3 spells CASSLGQGYNEQFF. CDR3 in DNA: TGTGCCAGCAGCTTGGGACAGGGCTACAATGAGCAGTTCTTC. The V call is TRBV5-6, the J call TRBJ2-1; 7 nucleotides agree with TRBD1. This CDR3 is 14 amino acids long. Trimming took 0 bases from V and 3 from J; bases not matched to a gene: 0. Germline V gene lookup returns CDR1 SGHDT and CDR2 YYEEEE.

The chain combines TRBV7-2 with TRBJ2-1; 12 nucleotides align to TRBD2. Trimming cost V 1 base and J 5 bases; bases outside gene matches: 6. The CDR3 sequence is 17 residues long. The V gene's germline CDR1 is SGHTA and CDR2 FQGNSA. As DNA, the CDR3 is TGTGCCAGCAGCTTAGGGAGACTAGCGGGAGCCCACAATGAGCAGTTCTTC. Its translation: CASSLGRLAGAHNEQFF.